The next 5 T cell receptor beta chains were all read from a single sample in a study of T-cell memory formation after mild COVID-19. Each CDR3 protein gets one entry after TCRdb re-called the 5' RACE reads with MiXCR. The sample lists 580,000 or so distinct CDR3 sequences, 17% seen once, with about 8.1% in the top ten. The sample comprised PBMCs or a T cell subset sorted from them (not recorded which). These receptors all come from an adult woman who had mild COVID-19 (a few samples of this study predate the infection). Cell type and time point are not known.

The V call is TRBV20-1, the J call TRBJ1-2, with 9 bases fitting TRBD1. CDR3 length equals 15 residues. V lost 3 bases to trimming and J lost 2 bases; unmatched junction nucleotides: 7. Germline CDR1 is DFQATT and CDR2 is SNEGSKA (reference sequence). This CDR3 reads CSARGRDRDNYGYTF. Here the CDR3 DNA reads TGCAGTGCTAGGGGCCGGGACAGGGACAACTATGGCTACACCTTC.

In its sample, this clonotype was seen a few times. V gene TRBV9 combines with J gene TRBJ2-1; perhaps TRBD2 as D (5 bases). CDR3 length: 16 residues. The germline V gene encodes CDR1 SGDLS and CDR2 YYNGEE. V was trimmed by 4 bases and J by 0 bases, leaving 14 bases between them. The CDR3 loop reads CASSPWDTSSYNEQFF. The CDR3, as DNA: TGTGCCAGCAGCCCATGGGATACTAGCTCCTACAATGAGCAGTTCTTC.

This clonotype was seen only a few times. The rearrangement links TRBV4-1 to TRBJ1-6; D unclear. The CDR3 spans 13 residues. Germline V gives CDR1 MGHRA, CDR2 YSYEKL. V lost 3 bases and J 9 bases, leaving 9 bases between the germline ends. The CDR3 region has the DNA TGCGCCAGCAGCCAGGAACAGCCTTCACCCCTCCACTTT. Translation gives CASSQEQPSPLHF.

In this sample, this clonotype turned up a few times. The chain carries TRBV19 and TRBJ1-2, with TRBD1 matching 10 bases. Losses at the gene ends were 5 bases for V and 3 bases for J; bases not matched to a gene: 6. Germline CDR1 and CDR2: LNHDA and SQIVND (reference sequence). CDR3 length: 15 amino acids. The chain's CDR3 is CASSEPGTGDYGYTF. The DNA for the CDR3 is TGTGCCAGTAGTGAGCCCGGGACAGGGGACTATGGCTACACCTTC.

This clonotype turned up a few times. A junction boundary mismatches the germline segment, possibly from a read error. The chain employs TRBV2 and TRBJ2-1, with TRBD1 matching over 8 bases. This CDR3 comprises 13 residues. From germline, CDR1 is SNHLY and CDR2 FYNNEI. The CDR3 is CASSGQGLNQQFF. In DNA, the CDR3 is TGTGCCAGCAGTGGACAGGGGCTCAATCAGCAGTTCTTC.